A single sample is the source of the 7 T cell receptor beta chains below, sequenced in a study of T cells in Graves' hyperthyroidism and ophthalmopathy. It was RNA transcripts that yielded the amplified TCR beta CDR3 regions. First-round RT-PCR with HTBI primers amplified the TCR CDR3 region. In TCRdb, the multiplex PCR reads were re-called with MiXCR into one record per CDR3 protein. The data hold some 760,000 distinct CDR3 sequences, with less than 15% observed a single time. Sequencing was performed on blood. The receptors here all came from a woman between 18 and 29 years old with Graves' hyperthyroidism.

This clonotype has a count of ten or more. The rearrangement uses TRBV6-1 and TRBJ1-5; D is possibly TRBD1 (5 bases). CDR1 MNHNS and CDR2 SASEGT come from the germline V gene. V was clipped by 3 bases and J by 4 bases, with 7 bases between them. The CDR3 sequence is 13 residues long. The DNA of the CDR3 is TGTGCCAGCAGTGACAGGGAAAATCAGCCCCAGCATTTT. This translates into CASSDRENQPQHF.

This clonotype came up once. The V and J genes are TRBV3-1 and TRBJ1-5; D possibly corresponds to TRBD1 (6 bases). The CDR3 covers 15 residues. Germline V gene lookup returns CDR1 LGHDT and CDR2 YNNKEL (reference sequence). V gave up 1 base and J gave up 4 bases, with 11 bases separating them. CDR3 loop: CASSQGQAKNQPQHF. The CDR3 coding sequence is TGTGCCAGCAGCCAAGGACAGGCAAAGAATCAGCCCCAGCATTTT.

This clonotype was seen many times. This rearrangement joins TRBV2 to TRBJ2-7; tentatively, D is TRBD2 (6 bases). The germline CDR1 and CDR2 sequences are SNHLY and FYNNEI. Trimming removed 1 base from V and 3 bases from J, with 10 bases in between. This CDR3 is built from 14 residues. CDR3 bases: TGTGCCAGCAGTGAAGTGCGGGACGACTACGAGCAGTACTTC. Protein: CASSEVRDDYEQYF.

The chain links TRBV29-1 to TRBJ1-4, with 9 bases identical to TRBD1. The ends lost 4 bases at V and 0 bases at J; junction bases unmatched: 3. CDR3 length equals 15 residues. The germline gives CDR1 SQVTM, CDR2 ANQGSEA. The CDR3 DNA sequence: TGCAGCGTTGGTGACAGGGGGGCAACTAATGAAAAACTGTTTTTT. Protein sequence: CSVGDRGATNEKLFF.

The genes are TRBV5-1 and TRBJ2-1, with 13 bases fitting TRBD2. The germline CDR1 and CDR2 sequences are SGHRS and YFSETQ. V shed 0 bases, J shed 7 bases, and the junction held 10 bases outside the gene matches. This CDR3 has 18 residues. The CDR3 protein is CASSLAVGTSGNQNEQFF. Written as DNA, the CDR3 is TGCGCCAGCAGCTTGGCCGTAGGGACTAGCGGGAACCAAAATGAGCAGTTCTTC.

About this clonotype itself: A single base separates this from a much larger clone, so it may be a read error. This is likely a read error, given that the CDR3 carries no conserved phenylalanine or tryptophan at its end. The V gene is TRBV11-3, the J gene TRBJ2-1, with 10 bases matching TRBD1. This CDR3 comprises 19 residues. Germline V CDR1 and CDR2: SGHNT, YENEEA. V was pared by 1 base and J by 0 bases, with 9 bases of the junction left unmatched. The CDR3 protein is CASSLGQGAPLSSYNEQFL. The CDR3 DNA is TGTGCCAGCAGCTTAGGACAGGGGGCGCCGCTTAGCTCCTACAATGAGCAGTTCCTC.

The chain combines TRBV24-1 with TRBJ2-1, with 9 bases fitting TRBD2. J was trimmed by 7 bases and V by 4 bases; bases with no gene match: 10. The CDR3 is 16 residues long. Germline V gene data show CDR1 as KGHDR and CDR2 as SFDVKD. CDR3 sequence: CATSEPLTSGKNEQFF. For the CDR3, the DNA is TGTGCCACCAGTGAGCCCTTGACTAGCGGAAAGAATGAGCAGTTCTTC.